This T cell receptor (beta chain) was identified during a study of spatial heterogeneity in lung cancer. Specified time point: sample taken at primary tumor resection. Untreated early-stage non-small cell lung cancer patients, around 72 in total, were the donors. Whole RNA, isolated from tumor, nontumor lung or frozen PBMC, was sequenced without prior sorting. V gave up 6 bases and J gave up 5 bases; unmatched junction bases: 8. The germline CDR1 and CDR2 sequences are SGHRS and YFSETQ. The CDR3 has 14 amino acids. A distinct unique molecular identifier was carried by each TCR cDNA molecule. MiXCR, applied by TCRdb to the 5' RACE reads, yields one record per CDR3 protein. The sample contains tens of thousands of distinct CDR3 sequences, 7% to 9% of which appear only once. Whole-study results and caveats: Expanded tumor TCRs that were ubiquitous appeared in blood more at resection than follow-up.

Ten or more counts support this clonotype. The antigen is not known. This specimen was PBMCs, taken at surgery. The sequence was collected from a male donor with early-stage non-small cell lung cancer. The chain is built from TRBV5-1 and TRBJ2-7, with 10 bases lining up with TRBD1. DNA for the CDR3: TGCGCCAGCAAATTTCCCGGGACAGGGGACGAGCAGTACTTC. Encoded protein: CASKFPGTGDEQYF.